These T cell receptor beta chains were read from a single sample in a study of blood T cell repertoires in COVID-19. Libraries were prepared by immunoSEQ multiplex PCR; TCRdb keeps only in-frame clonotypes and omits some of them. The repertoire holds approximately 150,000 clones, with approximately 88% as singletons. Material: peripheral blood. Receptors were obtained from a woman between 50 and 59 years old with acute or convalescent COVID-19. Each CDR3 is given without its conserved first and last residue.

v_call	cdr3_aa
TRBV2	ASSQSENTEAF
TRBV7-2	ASSLDRVSPEAF
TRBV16	ASSPDRASYGYT
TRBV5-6	ASSLFLASGSFDTQY
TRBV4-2	ASSLGTGANYGYT
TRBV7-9	ASSFRDSRTDTQY
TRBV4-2	ASSHPPRQGADTQY
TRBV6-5	ASNLVVNTEAF
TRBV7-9	ASSQTSGASTDTQY
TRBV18	ASSPGQYNEKLF
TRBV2	ASSESQGGSEKLF
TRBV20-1	SDRGLVFT
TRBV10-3	AISGRLGGDYNEQF
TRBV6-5	ASTHFRKQGEKLF
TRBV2	ASSVRREEGYT
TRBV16	ASSQGLANALDEQY
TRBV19	ASSRDRGYEQY
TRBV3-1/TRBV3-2	ASRAWGAPLH
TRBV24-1	ATSDAQGLDTQY
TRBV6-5	ASSLTGGQSNTIY
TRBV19	ASSIMGQGRANEKLF
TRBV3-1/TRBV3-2	ASSQAQGAQTDTQY
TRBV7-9	AIGQGREKLF
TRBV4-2	ASSHPAVQGRNSPLH
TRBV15	ATSSSGEAF
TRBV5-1	ASSPVGRGSTEAF
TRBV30	AWSPKPGLMNTEAF
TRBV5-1	ASSQSAEGRETQY
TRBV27	ASSSRLAGLYEQY
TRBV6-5	ASSHRGADTQY
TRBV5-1	ASSLEPRDTGEQY
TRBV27	ASSLSERPWETQY